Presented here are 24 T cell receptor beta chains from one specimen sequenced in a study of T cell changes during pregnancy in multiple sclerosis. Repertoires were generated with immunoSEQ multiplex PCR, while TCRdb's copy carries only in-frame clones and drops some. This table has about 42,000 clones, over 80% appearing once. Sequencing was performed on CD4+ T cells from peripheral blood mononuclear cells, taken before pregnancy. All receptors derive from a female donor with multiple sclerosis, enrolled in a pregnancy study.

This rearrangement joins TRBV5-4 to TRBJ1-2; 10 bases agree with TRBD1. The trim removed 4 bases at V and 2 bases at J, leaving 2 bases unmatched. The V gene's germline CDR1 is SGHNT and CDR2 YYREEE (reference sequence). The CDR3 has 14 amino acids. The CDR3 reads CASSPGQGNYGYTF. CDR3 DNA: TGTGCCAGCAGCCCGGGACAGGGGAACTATGGCTACACCTTC.

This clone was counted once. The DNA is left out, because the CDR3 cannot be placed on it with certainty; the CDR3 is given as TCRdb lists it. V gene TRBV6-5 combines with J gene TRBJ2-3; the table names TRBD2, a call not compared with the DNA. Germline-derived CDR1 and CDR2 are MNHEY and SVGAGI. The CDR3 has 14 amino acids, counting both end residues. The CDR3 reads CASSSSGGTDTQYF.

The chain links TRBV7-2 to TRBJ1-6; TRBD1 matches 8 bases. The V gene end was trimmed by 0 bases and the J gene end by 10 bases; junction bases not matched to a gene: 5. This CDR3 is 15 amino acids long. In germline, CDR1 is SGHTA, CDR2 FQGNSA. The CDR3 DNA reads TGTGCCAGCAGCTTAGCTCCCGGACAGGGCTCACCCCTCCACTTT. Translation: CASSLAPGQGSPLHF.

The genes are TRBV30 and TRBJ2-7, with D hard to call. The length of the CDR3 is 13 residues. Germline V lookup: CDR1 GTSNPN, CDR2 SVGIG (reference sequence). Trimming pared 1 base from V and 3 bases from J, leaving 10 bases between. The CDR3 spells CAWSAGGYYEQYF. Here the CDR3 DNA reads TGTGCCTGGAGTGCCGGCGGATACTACGAGCAGTACTTC. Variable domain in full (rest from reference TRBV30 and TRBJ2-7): SQTIHQWPATLVQPVGSPLSLECTVEGTSNPNLYWYRQAAGRGLQLLFYSVGIGQISSEVPQNLSASRPQDRQFILSSKKLLLSDSGFYLCAWSAGGYYEQYFGPGTRLTVT.

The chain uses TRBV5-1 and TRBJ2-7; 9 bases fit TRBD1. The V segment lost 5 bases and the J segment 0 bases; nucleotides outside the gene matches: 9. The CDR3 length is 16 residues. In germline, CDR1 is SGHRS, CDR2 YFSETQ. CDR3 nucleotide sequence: TGCGCCAGCAGACCGGACAGGGGCCTTATCTCCTACGAGCAGTACTTC. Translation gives CASRPDRGLISYEQYF. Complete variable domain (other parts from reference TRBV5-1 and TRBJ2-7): KAGVTQTPRYLIKTRGQQVTLSCSPISGHRSVSWYQQTPGQGLQFLFEYFSETQRNKGNFPGRFSGRQFSNSRSEMNVSTLELGDSALYLCASRPDRGLISYEQYFGPGTRLTVT.

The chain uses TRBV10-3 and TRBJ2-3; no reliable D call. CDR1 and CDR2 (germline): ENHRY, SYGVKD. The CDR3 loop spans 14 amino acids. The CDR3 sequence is CATQAAQPTDTQYF. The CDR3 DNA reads TGTGCAACCCAGGCTGCACAGCCGACAGATACGCAGTATTTT.

The CDR3 region is CASSLSGGGAAHEQYF. The CDR3 nucleotides are TGTGCCAGCAGCTTAAGTGGGGGGGGCGCGGCCCACGAGCAGTACTTC. The rearrangement joins TRBV7-2 to TRBJ2-7, with TRBD2 as a possible D gene (7 bases). CDR1 is SGHTA and CDR2 is FQGNSA in the germline V gene. This CDR3 spans 16 amino acids. Trimming removed 2 bases at V and 5 bases at J, with 19 bases between.

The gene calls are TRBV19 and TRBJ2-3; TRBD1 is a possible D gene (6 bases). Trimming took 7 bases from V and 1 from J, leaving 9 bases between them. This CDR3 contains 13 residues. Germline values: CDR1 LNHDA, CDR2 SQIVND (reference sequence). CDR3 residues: CASTRQGTDTQYF. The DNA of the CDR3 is TGTGCCAGTACGAGACAGGGCACAGATACGCAGTATTTT.

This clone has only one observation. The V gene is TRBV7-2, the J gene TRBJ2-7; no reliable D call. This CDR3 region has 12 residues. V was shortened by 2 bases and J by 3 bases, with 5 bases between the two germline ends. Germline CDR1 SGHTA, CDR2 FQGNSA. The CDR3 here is CASSLYGYEQYF. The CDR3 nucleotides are TGTGCCAGCAGCTTATACGGCTACGAGCAGTACTTC.

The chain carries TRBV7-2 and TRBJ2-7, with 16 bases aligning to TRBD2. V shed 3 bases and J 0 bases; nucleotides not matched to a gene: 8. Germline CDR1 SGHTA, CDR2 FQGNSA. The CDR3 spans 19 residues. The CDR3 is CASSFGTSGGVLSSYEQYF. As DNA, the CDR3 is TGTGCCAGCAGCTTCGGGACTAGCGGGGGGGTCCTGAGCTCCTACGAGCAGTACTTC.

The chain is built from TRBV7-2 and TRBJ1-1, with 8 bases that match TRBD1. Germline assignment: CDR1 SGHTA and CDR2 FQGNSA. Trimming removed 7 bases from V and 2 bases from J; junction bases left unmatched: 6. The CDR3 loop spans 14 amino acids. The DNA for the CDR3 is TGTGCCAGCATCCTGGACAGGGCTAACACTGAAGCTTTCTTT. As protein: CASILDRANTEAFF. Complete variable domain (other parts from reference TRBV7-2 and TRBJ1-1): GAGVSQSPSNKVTEKGKDVELRCDPISGHTALYWYRQSLGQGLEFLIYFQGNSAPDKSGLPSDRFSAERTGGSVSTLTIQRTQQEDSAVYLCASILDRANTEAFFGQGTRLTVV.

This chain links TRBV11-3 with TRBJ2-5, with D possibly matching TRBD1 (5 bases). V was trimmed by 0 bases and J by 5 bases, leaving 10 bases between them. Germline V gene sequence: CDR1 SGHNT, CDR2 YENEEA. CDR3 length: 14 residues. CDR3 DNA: TGTGCCAGCAGCTTAGACAGGGATGTGGAGACCCAGTACTTC. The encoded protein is CASSLDRDVETQYF.

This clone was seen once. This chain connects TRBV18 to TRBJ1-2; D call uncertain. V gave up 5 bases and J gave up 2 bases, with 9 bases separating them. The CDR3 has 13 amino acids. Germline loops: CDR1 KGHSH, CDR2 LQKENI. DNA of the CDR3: TGTGCCAGCTCAGCGAACAGAAACTATGGCTACACCTTC. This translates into CASSANRNYGYTF.

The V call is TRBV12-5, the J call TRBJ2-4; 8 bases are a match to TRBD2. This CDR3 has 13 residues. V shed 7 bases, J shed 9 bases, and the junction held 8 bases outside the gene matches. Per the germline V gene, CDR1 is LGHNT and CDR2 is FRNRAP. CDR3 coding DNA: TGTGCTAGTGATCTTTACGCGGGGGGCATTCAGTACTTC. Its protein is CASDLYAGGIQYF.

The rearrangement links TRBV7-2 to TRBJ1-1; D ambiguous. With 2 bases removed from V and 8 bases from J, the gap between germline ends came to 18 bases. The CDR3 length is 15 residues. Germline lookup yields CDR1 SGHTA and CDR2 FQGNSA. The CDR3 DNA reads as TGTGCCAGCAGCTTACGTTTGGGCAGAACCCTCGAAGCTTTCTTT. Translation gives CASSLRLGRTLEAFF. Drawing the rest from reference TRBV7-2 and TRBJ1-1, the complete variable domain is GAGVSQSPSNKVTEKGKDVELRCDPISGHTALYWYRQSLGQGLEFLIYFQGNSAPDKSGLPSDRFSAERTGGSVSTLTIQRTQQEDSAVYLCASSLRLGRTLEAFFGQGTRLTVV.

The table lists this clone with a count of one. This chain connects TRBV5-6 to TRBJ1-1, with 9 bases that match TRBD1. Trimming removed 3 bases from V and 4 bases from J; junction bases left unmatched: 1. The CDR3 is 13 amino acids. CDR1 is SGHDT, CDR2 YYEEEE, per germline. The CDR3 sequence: CASSWDRATEAFF. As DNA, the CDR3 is TGTGCCAGCAGCTGGGACAGGGCCACTGAAGCTTTCTTT.

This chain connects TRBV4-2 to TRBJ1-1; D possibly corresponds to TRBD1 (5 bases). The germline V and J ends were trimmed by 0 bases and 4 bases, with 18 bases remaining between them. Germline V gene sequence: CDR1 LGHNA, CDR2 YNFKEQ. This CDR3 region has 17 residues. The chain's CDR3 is CASSQDSGGGGGTEAFF. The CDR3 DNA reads TGTGCCAGCAGCCAAGATTCGGGTGGGGGAGGCGGCACTGAAGCTTTCTTT.

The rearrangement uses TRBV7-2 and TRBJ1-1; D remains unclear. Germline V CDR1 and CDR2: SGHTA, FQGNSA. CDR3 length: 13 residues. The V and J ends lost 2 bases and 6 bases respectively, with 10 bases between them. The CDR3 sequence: CASSLFIASEAFF. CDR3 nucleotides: TGTGCCAGCAGCTTATTCATAGCATCTGAAGCTTTCTTT. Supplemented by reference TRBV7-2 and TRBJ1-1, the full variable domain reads GAGVSQSPSNKVTEKGKDVELRCDPISGHTALYWYRQSLGQGLEFLIYFQGNSAPDKSGLPSDRFSAERTGGSVSTLTIQRTQQEDSAVYLCASSLFIASEAFFGQGTRLTVV.

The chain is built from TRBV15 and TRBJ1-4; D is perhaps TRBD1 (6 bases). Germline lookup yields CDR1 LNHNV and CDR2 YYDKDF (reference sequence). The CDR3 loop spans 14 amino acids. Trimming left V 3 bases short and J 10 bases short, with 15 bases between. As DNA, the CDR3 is TGTGCCACCAGCAGGCTGGGGGCCTCGGGAAAACTGTTTTTT. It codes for CATSRLGASGKLFF. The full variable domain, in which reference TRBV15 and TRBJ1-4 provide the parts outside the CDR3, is DAMVIQNPRYQVTQFGKPVTLSCSQTLNHNVMYWYQQKSSQAPKLLFHYYDKDFNNEADTPDNFQSRRPNTSFCFLDIRSPGLGDTAMYLCATSRLGASGKLFFGSGTQLSVL.

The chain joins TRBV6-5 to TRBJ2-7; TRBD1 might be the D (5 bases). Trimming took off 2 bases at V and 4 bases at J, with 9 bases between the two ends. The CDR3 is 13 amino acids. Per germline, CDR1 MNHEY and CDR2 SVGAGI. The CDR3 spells CASSYTDSYEQYF. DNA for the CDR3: TGTGCCAGCAGTTACACCGACAGTTACGAGCAGTACTTC.

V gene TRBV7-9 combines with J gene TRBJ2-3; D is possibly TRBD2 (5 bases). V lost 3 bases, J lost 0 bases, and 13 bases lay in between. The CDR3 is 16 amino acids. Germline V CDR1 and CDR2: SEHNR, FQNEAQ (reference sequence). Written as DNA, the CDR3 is TGTGCCAGCAGCTTCACGCGGGCCACTAGCACAGATACGCAGTATTTT. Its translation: CASSFTRATSTDTQYF.

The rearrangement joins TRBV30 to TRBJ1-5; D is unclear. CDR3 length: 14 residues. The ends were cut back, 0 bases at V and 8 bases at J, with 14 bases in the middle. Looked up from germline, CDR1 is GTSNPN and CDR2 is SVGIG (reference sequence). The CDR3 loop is CAWSVRGGVEPQHF. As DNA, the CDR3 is TGTGCCTGGAGTGTACGGGGTGGGGTCGAGCCCCAGCATTTT.

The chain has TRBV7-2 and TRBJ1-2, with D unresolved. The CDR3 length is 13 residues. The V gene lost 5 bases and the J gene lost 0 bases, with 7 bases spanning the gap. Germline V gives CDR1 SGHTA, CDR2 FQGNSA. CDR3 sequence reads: CASSATANYGYTF. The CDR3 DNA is TGTGCCAGCAGCGCAACAGCTAACTATGGCTACACCTTC.

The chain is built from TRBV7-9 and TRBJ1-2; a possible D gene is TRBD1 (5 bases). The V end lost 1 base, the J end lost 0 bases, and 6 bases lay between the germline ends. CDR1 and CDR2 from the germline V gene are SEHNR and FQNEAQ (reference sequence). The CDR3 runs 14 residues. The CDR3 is CASSLGQPNYGYTF. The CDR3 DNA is TGTGCCAGCAGCTTAGGACAGCCTAACTATGGCTACACCTTC.